These 22 T cell receptor beta chains were sequenced from one sample in a study of CD8+ T cells in alopecia areata. It was cDNA, reverse transcribed from extracted RNA, that served as the sequencing template. TCRdb's copy holds only in-frame clones and misses some; the assay was immunoSEQ multiplex PCR. In the table there are more than 90,000 clones, about 54% of which are singletons. As for treatment: oral pan-JAK inhibitor, 5-10 mg twice daily. The source material was CD8+ T cells sorted from blood, sampled at week 4, from a patient treated with tofacitinib. The receptor set was obtained from a human donor with alopecia areata.

The rearrangement links TRBV5-6 to TRBJ2-1; D call uncertain. V was pared by 4 bases and J by 6 bases, with 11 bases between. The CDR3 length is 13 residues. Germline V gene sequence: CDR1 SGHDT, CDR2 YYEEEE. In DNA, the CDR3 is TGTGCCAGCAGCATTGAACTGACCAATGAGCAGTTCTTC. This translates into CASSIELTNEQFF.

This chain uses TRBV7-6 with TRBJ2-6; no firm D call. V was trimmed by 2 bases and J by 2 bases, leaving 7 bases between them. Looked up from germline, CDR1 is SGHVS and CDR2 is FNYEAQ. The CDR3 consists of 15 residues. CDR3 loop: CASSLRKAGANVLTF. The DNA of the CDR3 is TGTGCCAGCAGCTTACGGAAAGCTGGGGCCAACGTCCTGACTTTC.

This sequence joins TRBV30 and TRBJ1-2, with TRBD1 as a possible D gene (5 bases). CDR3 length: 16 amino acids. The germline V gene encodes CDR1 GTSNPN and CDR2 SVGIG (reference sequence). V dropped 1 base and J dropped 0 bases, with 15 bases sitting between them. CDR3 amino acids: CAWSDTRTQANYGYTF. DNA for the CDR3: TGTGCCTGGAGTGACACCAGGACACAAGCTAACTATGGCTACACCTTC.

The chain employs TRBV29-1 and TRBJ2-7; unclear D gene. V was clipped by 3 bases and J by 0 bases, with 3 bases between them. This CDR3 has 11 amino acids. Germline assignment: CDR1 SQVTM and CDR2 ANQGSEA. CDR3 sequence reads: CSVDNSYEQYF. CDR3 coding DNA: TGCAGCGTTGACAACTCCTACGAGCAGTACTTC.

The J gene is TRBJ2-5, the V gene TRBV7-9; D is unresolved. The CDR3 has 12 residues. The germline V and J ends were trimmed by 2 bases and 7 bases, with 8 bases remaining between them. Germline values: CDR1 SEHNR, CDR2 FQNEAQ (reference sequence). CDR3 in DNA: TGTGCCAGCAGCTTAATAGGCGGGACCCAGTACTTC. It codes for CASSLIGGTQYF.

This rearrangement joins TRBV7-9 to TRBJ2-5; D is perhaps TRBD2 (5 bases). Trimming removed 4 bases from V and 1 base from J, with 13 bases in between. The germline CDR1 and CDR2 sequences are SEHNR and FQNEAQ (reference sequence). The CDR3 totals 15 residues. The CDR3 protein is CASSSRGYGQETQYF. The CDR3 DNA reads as TGTGCCAGCAGCTCTAGAGGGTACGGCCAAGAGACCCAGTACTTC.

The chain recombines TRBV7-2 with TRBJ2-7; D possibly uses TRBD1 or TRBD2 (5 bases each). V shed 4 bases and J shed 0 bases, with 7 bases lying between them. Per germline, CDR1 SGHTA and CDR2 FQGNSA. The CDR3 is 13 residues long. The CDR3 spells CASSWDLSYEQYF. The CDR3 nucleotides are TGTGCCAGCAGCTGGGACCTCTCCTACGAGCAGTACTTC.

This clone was picked up a small number of times. The rearrangement uses TRBV2 and TRBJ1-4, with D possibly TRBD1 on 5 matching bases. The V end was cut by 5 bases, the J end by 8 bases, with 18 bases between. CDR1 is SNHLY, CDR2 FYNNEI, per germline. The CDR3 covers 15 residues. The CDR3 DNA follows: TGTGCCAGCAGTAAAGGGACTTCCTCGGGGGAAAAACTGTTTTTT. As protein: CASSKGTSSGEKLFF.

In its sample, this clone was seen a few times. The genes are TRBV13 and TRBJ2-3; a possible D gene is TRBD2 (7 bases). V gave up 8 bases and J gave up 0 bases, with 12 bases separating them. The CDR3 is 14 amino acids. CDR1 PRHDT and CDR2 FYEKMQ come from the germline V gene (reference sequence). CDR3: CASRTGGSTDTQYF. Written as DNA, the CDR3 is TGTGCCAGCCGGACGGGGGGCAGCACAGATACGCAGTATTTT.

V usage is TRBV4-1 and J usage is TRBJ2-2; D ambiguous. The CDR3 is made up of 11 amino acids. Germline-derived CDR1 and CDR2 are MGHRA and YSYEKL. Trimming cost V 8 bases and J 7 bases, with 8 bases left between them. CDR3 DNA sequence: TGCGCCAGCGGACCGGGCGGGGAGCTGTTTTTT. It specifies CASGPGGELFF.

The chain couples TRBV15 to TRBJ1-2, with D tentatively TRBD1 (5 bases). The germline gives CDR1 LNHNV, CDR2 YYDKDF (reference sequence). V lost 4 bases to trimming and J lost 5 bases, with 14 bases between them. This CDR3 comprises 14 residues. The CDR3: CATSIGEGAYGYTF. The CDR3 DNA is TGTGCCACCAGCATAGGGGAAGGGGCGTATGGCTACACCTTC.

The chain joins TRBV7-9 to TRBJ2-4, with D possibly called TRBD1 or TRBD2 (5 bases each). The CDR3 loop spans 16 amino acids. Germline loops: CDR1 SEHNR, CDR2 FQNEAQ (reference sequence). V was cut by 5 bases and J by 5 bases, with 19 bases left in between. CDR3 amino acids: CASSPFGGTEENIQYF. The CDR3 coding sequence is TGTGCCAGCAGCCCCTTTGGGGGTACTGAAGAAAACATTCAGTACTTC. Variable domain in full (rest from reference TRBV7-9 and TRBJ2-4): DTGVSQNPRHKITKRGQNVTFRCDPISEHNRLYWYRQTLGQGPEFLTYFQNEAQLEKSRLLSDRFSAERPKGSFSTLEIQRTEQGDSAMYLCASSPFGGTEENIQYFGAGTRLSVL.

The chain uses TRBV29-1 and TRBJ2-1, with 11 bases fitting TRBD2. V lost 5 bases to trimming and J lost 6 bases; unmatched junction nucleotides: 9. This CDR3 contains 15 residues. The V gene's germline CDR1 is SQVTM and CDR2 ANQGSEA. The chain's CDR3 is CSVSPLAGGSNEQFF. As DNA, the CDR3 is TGCAGCGTTTCCCCCCTAGCGGGGGGATCCAATGAGCAGTTCTTC.

This chain joins TRBV5-1 and TRBJ2-4; 8 nucleotides align to TRBD1. V lost 3 bases and J lost 5; bases outside the gene matches: 13. CDR1 and CDR2 (germline): SGHRS, YFSETQ. The CDR3 runs to 17 residues. The chain's CDR3 is CASSSGTGSLRENIQYF. In DNA form, the CDR3 reads TGCGCCAGCAGCTCCGGGACAGGATCCCTCAGGGAAAACATTCAGTACTTC. The complete variable domain, with remaining parts taken from reference TRBV5-1 and TRBJ2-4, reads KAGVTQTPRYLIKTRGQQVTLSCSPISGHRSVSWYQQTPGQGLQFLFEYFSETQRNKGNFPGRFSGRQFSNSRSEMNVSTLELGDSALYLCASSSGTGSLRENIQYFGAGTRLSVL.

Here the CDR3 DNA reads TGTGCCCGGGGGACGGCGAACACTGAAGCTTTCTTT. It encodes CARGTANTEAFF. V is TRBV30 and J is TRBJ1-1; D might be TRBD1 (5 bases). V was cut by 8 bases and J by 1 base, with 11 bases left in between. The CDR3 is 12 residues long. The germline CDR1 and CDR2 sequences are GTSNPN and SVGIG (reference sequence).

The chain employs TRBV30 and TRBJ1-1, with D unclear. The CDR3 spans 13 residues. Germline lookup yields CDR1 GTSNPN and CDR2 SVGIG (reference sequence). V lost 0 bases and J 5 bases, leaving 10 bases between the germline ends. The CDR3 region is CAWSVGMSTEAFF. Here the CDR3 DNA reads TGTGCCTGGAGTGTGGGCATGAGTACTGAAGCTTTCTTT.

This clone was picked up a small number of times. V is TRBV7-9 and J is TRBJ2-3, with D maybe TRBD2 (6 bases). V lost 4 bases and J 0 bases, leaving 14 bases between the germline ends. CDR3 length: 16 amino acids. Germline CDR1 and CDR2: SEHNR and FQNEAQ (reference sequence). The CDR3 protein is CASSSQRVGSTDTQYF. The CDR3 coding sequence is TGTGCCAGCAGCTCCCAGCGGGTGGGGAGCACAGATACGCAGTATTTT.

This chain uses TRBV7-9 with TRBJ1-5; no firm D call. V was trimmed by 5 bases and J by 5 bases, leaving 7 bases between them. The germline gives CDR1 SEHNR, CDR2 FQNEAQ (reference sequence). The CDR3 runs 12 residues. The CDR3 region is CASSPSDQPQHF. Here the CDR3 DNA reads TGTGCCAGCAGCCCCTCCGATCAGCCCCAGCATTTT. Combining the CDR3 with reference TRBV7-9 and TRBJ1-5 gives the whole variable domain DTGVSQNPRHKITKRGQNVTFRCDPISEHNRLYWYRQTLGQGPEFLTYFQNEAQLEKSRLLSDRFSAERPKGSFSTLEIQRTEQGDSAMYLCASSPSDQPQHFGDGTRLSIL.

This clone was counted a single time. CDR3 coding DNA: TGTGCCAGCAGCGTTAGCGGGGGGTTATACTACGAGCAGTACTTC. Protein sequence: CASSVSGGLYYEQYF. This chain joins TRBV7-2 and TRBJ2-7; 10 nucleotides align to TRBD2. Germline CDR1 and CDR2: SGHTA and FQGNSA. This CDR3 is 15 amino acids long. V was clipped by 5 bases and J by 3 bases; unmatched bases: 7.

V is TRBV7-9 and J is TRBJ2-4, with a possible D match to TRBD1 (5 bases). V shed 5 bases and J shed 3 bases, with 14 bases lying between them. The CDR3 totals 15 residues. CDR1 SEHNR and CDR2 FQNEAQ come from the germline V gene (reference sequence). CDR3 sequence (DNA): TGTGCCAGCAGCCAACTCGACAGCAGCAAAAACATTCAGTACTTC. Translation: CASSQLDSSKNIQYF.

V and J are TRBV7-9 and TRBJ2-1; tentatively, D is TRBD1 (6 bases). Germline V gene sequence: CDR1 SEHNR, CDR2 FQNEAQ (reference sequence). V lost 10 bases to trimming and J lost 0 bases, with 16 bases between them. The CDR3 spans 15 residues. The CDR3 is CAIRDGTSSYNEQFF. For the CDR3, the DNA is TGTGCCATAAGAGACGGGACAAGCTCCTACAATGAGCAGTTCTTC.

This chain connects TRBV15 to TRBJ2-5; D perhaps matches TRBD2 (6 bases). The germline V gene encodes CDR1 LNHNV and CDR2 YYDKDF (reference sequence). V lost 6 bases and J lost 5, with 16 bases in between. This CDR3 has 14 amino acids. The CDR3 sequence: CATRKTGVRETQYF. The CDR3, as DNA: TGTGCCACCAGAAAAACGGGGGTGAGGGAGACCCAGTACTTC.